This T cell receptor beta chain was sequenced during a study of OX40 agonist ivuxolimab in advanced cancers. Across the whole study: Aged roughly 20 to 79 with a mean of about 60 years, they were 82.7% male.

CDR1 and CDR2 from the germline V gene are SEHNR and FQNEAQ (reference sequence). V dropped 10 bases and J dropped 7 bases, with 14 bases sitting between them. The CDR3 has 13 residues. Autoimmune disease history or systemic immunosuppression led to patient exclusion. Assay used: immunoSEQ multiplex PCR; TCRdb lists only in-frame clones, some missing. This sample has 55,000 to 65,000 clones, with around 84% found just once. This clone was counted between two and nine times. This clonotype was sampled from an adult with an advanced solid tumor such as melanoma, head and neck, liver or kidney cancer. The source was CD4+ or CD8+ T cells sorted from blood, collected in a trial of the OX40 agonist ivuxolimab. The chain recombines TRBV7-9 with TRBJ1-6, with D possibly TRBD1 on 5 matching bases. CDR3 residues: CAIEGWGNSPLHF. The CDR3 region has the DNA TGTGCCATTGAGGGTTGGGGGAATTCACCCCTCCACTTT.